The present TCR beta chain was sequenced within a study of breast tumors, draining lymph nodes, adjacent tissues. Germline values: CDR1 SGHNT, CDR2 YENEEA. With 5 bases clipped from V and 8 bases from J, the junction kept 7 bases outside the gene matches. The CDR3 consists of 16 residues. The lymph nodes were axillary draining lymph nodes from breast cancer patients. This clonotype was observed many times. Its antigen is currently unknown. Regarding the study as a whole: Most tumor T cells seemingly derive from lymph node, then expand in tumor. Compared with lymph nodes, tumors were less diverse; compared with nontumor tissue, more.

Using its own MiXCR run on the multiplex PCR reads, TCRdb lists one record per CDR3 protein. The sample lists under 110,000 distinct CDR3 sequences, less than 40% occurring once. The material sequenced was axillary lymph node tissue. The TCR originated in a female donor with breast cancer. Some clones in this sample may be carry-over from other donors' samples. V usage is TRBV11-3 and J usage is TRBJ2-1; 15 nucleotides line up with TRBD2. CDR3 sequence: CASSPRTSGREDEQFF. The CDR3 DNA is TGTGCCAGCAGCCCACGGACTAGCGGGAGGGAAGATGAGCAGTTCTTC. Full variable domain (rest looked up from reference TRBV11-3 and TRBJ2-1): EAGVVQSPRYKIIEKKQPVAFWCNPISGHNTLYWYLQNLGQGPELLIRYENEEAVDDSQLPKDRFSAERLKGVDSTLKIQPAELGDSAVYLCASSPRTSGREDEQFFGPGTRLTVL.